Listed below are T cell receptor beta chains from one sample, sequenced in a study of cytomegalovirus exposure and HLA in healthy donors. Using immunoSEQ multiplex PCR, the repertoire was profiled, and TCRdb retains in-frame clones only, with some absent. The sample has some 200,000 clones; around 77% are singletons. Sequenced: PBMCs. These receptors were taken from a woman aged 25 to 39 in good health and CMV-seronegative. Both conserved end residues are part of each CDR3.

TRBV15,TRBJ2-3,CATSRDLTDTQYF
TRBV13,TRBJ2-1,CASTFSAYNEQFF
TRBV5-4,TRBJ2-3,CASTLENSRGEDTQYF
TRBV28,TRBJ1-5,CASNLRLAAFNQPQHF
TRBV7-2,TRBJ1-5,CASSLKSGGQPQHF
TRBV5-1,TRBJ2-7,CASSLETGETYEQYF
TRBV4-2,TRBJ2-7,CASSQDLVSGEYEQYF
TRBV27,TRBJ1-6,CASSLEANSPLHF
TRBV7-9,TRBJ2-7,CASSPGTGYSYEQYF
TRBV27,TRBJ2-5,CASSFLGGRWAGETQYF
TRBV4-1,TRBJ1-5,CASSQARGGQPQHF
TRBV6-5,TRBJ1-2,CASSSSGQGDGGYTF
TRBV27,TRBJ1-4,CASSSARDNLNEKLFF
TRBV5-1,TRBJ1-1,CASSLDVTRENTEAFF
TRBV6-5,TRBJ2-7,CASSHRGRPPEQYF
TRBV29-1,TRBJ2-7,CSAASGSLNEQYF
TRBV5-4,TRBJ1-6,CASSSGQPPSSYNSPLHF
TRBV2,TRBJ2-1,CASIGTSGSNSYNEQFF
TRBV27,TRBJ2-5,CASSLYWRQGNSQETQYF
TRBV6-1,TRBJ2-1,CAITRSLYNEQFF
TRBV4-1,TRBJ1-2,CASRRQGANYGYPF
TRBV7-2,TRBJ2-1,CASSLSSSSYNEQFF
TRBV2,TRBJ1-4,CASSTDRAGEKLFF
TRBV28,TRBJ2-2,CASSVLSGQGAFGELFF
TRBV4-2,TRBJ2-1,CASSLGPGLAEYNEQFF
TRBV27,TRBJ2-7,CASSFLGALIGEQYF
TRBV5-5,TRBJ2-5,CASSVERGTQANQETQYF
TRBV5-6,TRBJ1-5,CASSLGTNQPQHF
TRBV30,TRBJ2-7,CAWTKGTGLYEQYF
TRBV12-5,TRBJ2-7,CASGLVPTGGESYEQYF
TRBV30,TRBJ2-5,CAWSRGWETQYF
TRBV15,TRBJ1-5,CATSRDERSRPQHF
TRBV5-6,TRBJ2-2,CASSYGQANTGELFF
TRBV4-1,TRBJ2-3,CASSHPGTGTSGGAYDTDTQYF
TRBV7-8,TRBJ2-3,CASSSGLAGGPYTQYF
TRBV18,TRBJ1-1,CASSPAVATEAFF
TRBV10-3,TRBJ2-2,CAISGPGGELFF
TRBV19,TRBJ2-7,CASSRAGGWKLYEQYF
TRBV2,TRBJ2-3,CASQWDTRTSRADTQYF
TRBV5-1,TRBJ2-3,CASSPGQSTDAQYF
TRBV9,TRBJ2-7,CASSVDGPPYEQYF
TRBV19,TRBJ2-3,CASSLPGTGDTDTQYF
TRBV19,TRBJ2-7,CASSMGLAVYEQYF
TRBV28,TRBJ2-2,CASSAGTGDTGELFF
TRBV11-2,TRBJ2-5,CASSPSGLQETQYF
TRBV5-1,TRBJ2-5,CASSLGAGQETQYF
TRBV19,TRBJ1-1,CASSIRQANTEAFF
TRBV7-9,TRBJ2-5,CSSSLGGGRGLETQYF
TRBV4-2,TRBJ2-1,CASSQGLAGGHYNEQFF
TRBV6-1,TRBJ2-1,CASKVQREYNEQFF
TRBV7-2,TRBJ1-3,CASSLSLGGSGNTIYF
TRBV4-1,TRBJ1-4,CASSQTTRQVAGEKLFF
TRBV18,TRBJ1-1,CASSIITQGDNTEAFF
TRBV29-1,TRBJ1-2,CSVREGLLRF
TRBV18,TRBJ2-7,CASSPGQGNYYEQYF